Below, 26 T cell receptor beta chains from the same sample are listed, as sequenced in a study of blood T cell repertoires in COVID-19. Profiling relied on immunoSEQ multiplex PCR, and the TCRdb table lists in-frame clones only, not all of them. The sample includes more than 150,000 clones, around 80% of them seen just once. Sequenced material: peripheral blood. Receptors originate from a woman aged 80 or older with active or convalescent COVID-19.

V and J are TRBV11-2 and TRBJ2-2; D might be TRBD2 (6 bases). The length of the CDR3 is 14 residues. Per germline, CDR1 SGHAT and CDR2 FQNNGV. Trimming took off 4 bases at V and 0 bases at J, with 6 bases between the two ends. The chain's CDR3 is CASSWGANTGELFF. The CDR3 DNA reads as TGTGCCAGCAGCTGGGGGGCGAACACCGGGGAGCTGTTTTTT.

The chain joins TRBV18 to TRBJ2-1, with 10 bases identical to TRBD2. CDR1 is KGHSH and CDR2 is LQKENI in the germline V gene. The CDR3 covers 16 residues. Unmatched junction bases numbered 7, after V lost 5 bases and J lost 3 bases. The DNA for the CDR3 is TGTGCCAGCTCAGAAACTAGCGGGGCCGACTACAATGAGCAGTTCTTC. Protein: CASSETSGADYNEQFF.

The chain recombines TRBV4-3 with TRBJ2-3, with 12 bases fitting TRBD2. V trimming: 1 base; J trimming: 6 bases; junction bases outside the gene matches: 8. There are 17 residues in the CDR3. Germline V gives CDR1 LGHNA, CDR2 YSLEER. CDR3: CASSQGTSGEIWDTQYF. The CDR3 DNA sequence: TGCGCCAGCAGCCAAGGGACTAGCGGGGAAATATGGGATACGCAGTATTTT.

The CDR3 DNA reads TGTGCCAGCAGCTTTCTGGGAGGAGATACGCAGTATTTT. It translates to CASSFLGGDTQYF. V gene TRBV5-4 combines with J gene TRBJ2-3; a weak D match, TRBD2 (6 bases). This CDR3 has 13 residues. Per germline, CDR1 SGHNT and CDR2 YYREEE (reference sequence). The V end lost 2 bases, the J end lost 5 bases, and 9 bases lay between the germline ends.

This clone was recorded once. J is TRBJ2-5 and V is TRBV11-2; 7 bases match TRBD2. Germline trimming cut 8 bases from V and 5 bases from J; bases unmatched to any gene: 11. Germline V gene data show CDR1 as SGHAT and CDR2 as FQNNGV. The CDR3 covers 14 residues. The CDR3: CASAVWGREETQYF. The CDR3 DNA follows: TGTGCCAGCGCCGTGTGGGGGAGGGAGGAGACCCAGTACTTC.

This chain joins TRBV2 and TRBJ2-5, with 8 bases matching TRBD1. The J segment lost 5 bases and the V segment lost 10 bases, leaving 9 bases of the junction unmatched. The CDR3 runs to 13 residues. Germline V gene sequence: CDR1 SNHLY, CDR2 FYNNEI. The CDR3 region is CATSGYRGETQYF. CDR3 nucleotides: TGTGCCACCTCGGGGTACAGGGGGGAGACCCAGTACTTC.

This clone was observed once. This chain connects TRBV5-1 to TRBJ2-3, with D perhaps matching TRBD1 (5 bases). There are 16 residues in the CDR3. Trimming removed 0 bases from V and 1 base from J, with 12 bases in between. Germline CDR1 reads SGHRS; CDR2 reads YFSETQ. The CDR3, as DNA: TGCGCCAGCAGCTTGGACGGGCAAGGGGGCACAGATACGCAGTATTTT. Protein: CASSLDGQGGTDTQYF.

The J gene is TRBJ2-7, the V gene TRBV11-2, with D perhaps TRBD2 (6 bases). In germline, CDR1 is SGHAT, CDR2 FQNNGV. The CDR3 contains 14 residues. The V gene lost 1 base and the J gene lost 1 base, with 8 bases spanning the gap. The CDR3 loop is CASSLGRGSYEQYF. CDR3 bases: TGTGCCAGCAGCTTAGGGAGGGGATCCTACGAGCAGTACTTC.

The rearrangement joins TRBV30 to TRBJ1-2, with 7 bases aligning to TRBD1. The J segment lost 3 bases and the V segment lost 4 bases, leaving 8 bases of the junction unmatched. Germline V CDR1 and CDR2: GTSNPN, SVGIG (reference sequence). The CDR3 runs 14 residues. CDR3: CAWNRQGVDYGYTF. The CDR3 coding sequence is TGTGCCTGGAACCGACAGGGAGTTGACTATGGCTACACCTTC.

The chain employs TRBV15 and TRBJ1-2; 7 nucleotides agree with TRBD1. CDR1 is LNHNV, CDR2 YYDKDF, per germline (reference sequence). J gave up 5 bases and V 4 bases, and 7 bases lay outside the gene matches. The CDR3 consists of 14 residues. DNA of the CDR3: TGTGCCACCAGCACTCTAGGGGGCGGGTATGGCTACACCTTC. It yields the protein CATSTLGGGYGYTF.

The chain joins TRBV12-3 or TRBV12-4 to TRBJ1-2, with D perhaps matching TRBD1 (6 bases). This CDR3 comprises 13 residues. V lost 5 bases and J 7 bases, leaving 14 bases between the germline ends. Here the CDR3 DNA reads TGTGCCAGCAGTCCGACAGGTTGGGGTGGCTACACCTTC. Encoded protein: CASSPTGWGGYTF.

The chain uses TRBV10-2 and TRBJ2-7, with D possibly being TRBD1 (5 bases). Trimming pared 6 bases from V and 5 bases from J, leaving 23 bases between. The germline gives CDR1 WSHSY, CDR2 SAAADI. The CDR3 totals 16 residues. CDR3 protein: CASSASLTDPPDEQYF. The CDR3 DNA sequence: TGCGCCAGCAGCGCGTCACTGACAGATCCCCCCGACGAGCAGTACTTC.

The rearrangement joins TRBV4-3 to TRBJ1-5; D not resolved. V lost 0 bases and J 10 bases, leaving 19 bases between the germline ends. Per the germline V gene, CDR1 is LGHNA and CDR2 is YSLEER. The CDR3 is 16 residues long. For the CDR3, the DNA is TGCGCCAGCAGCCAAGATTCCAGCGGTAGAAGACCTCCCCAGCATTTT. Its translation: CASSQDSSGRRPPQHF.

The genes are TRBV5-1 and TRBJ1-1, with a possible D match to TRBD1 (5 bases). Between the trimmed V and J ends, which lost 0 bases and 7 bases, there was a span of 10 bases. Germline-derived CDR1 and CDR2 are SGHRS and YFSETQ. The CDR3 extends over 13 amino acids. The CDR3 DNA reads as TGCGCCAGCAGCTTGGGGCAGGGCGGTGAAGCTTTCTTT. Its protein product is CASSLGQGGEAFF. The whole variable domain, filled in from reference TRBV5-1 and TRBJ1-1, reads KAGVTQTPRYLIKTRGQQVTLSCSPISGHRSVSWYQQTPGQGLQFLFEYFSETQRNKGNFPGRFSGRQFSNSRSEMNVSTLELGDSALYLCASSLGQGGEAFFGQGTRLTVV.

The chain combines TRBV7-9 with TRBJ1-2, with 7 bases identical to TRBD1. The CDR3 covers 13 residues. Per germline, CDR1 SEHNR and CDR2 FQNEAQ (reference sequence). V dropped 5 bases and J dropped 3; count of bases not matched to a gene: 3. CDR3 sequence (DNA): TGTGCCAGCAGCAGAACAGGGGACTATGGCTACACCTTC. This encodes CASSRTGDYGYTF.

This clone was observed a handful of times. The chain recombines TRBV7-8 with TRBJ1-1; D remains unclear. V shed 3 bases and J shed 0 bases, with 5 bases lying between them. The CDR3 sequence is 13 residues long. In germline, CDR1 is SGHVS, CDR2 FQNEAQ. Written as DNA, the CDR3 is TGTGCCAGCAGCTTTCAGATGAACACTGAAGCTTTCTTT. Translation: CASSFQMNTEAFF.

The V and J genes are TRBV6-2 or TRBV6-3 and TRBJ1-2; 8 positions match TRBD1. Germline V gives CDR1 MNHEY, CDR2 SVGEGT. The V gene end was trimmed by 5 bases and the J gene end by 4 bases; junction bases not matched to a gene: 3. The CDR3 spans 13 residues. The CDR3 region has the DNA TGTGCCAGCAGTACGACAGGGGTCTATGGCTACACCTTC. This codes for CASSTTGVYGYTF.

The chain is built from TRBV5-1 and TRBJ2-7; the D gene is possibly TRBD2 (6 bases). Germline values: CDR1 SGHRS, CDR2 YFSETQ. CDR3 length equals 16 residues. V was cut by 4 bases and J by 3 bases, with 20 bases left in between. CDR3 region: CASSDGGITTRYEQYF. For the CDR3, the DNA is TGCGCCAGCAGCGATGGGGGGATCACTACCCGCTACGAGCAGTACTTC.

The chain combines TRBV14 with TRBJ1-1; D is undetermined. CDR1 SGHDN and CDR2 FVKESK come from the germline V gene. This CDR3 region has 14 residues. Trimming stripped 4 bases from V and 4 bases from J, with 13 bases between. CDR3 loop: CASSPLFGVTEAFF. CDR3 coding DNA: TGTGCCAGCAGCCCACTCTTTGGTGTCACTGAAGCTTTCTTT.

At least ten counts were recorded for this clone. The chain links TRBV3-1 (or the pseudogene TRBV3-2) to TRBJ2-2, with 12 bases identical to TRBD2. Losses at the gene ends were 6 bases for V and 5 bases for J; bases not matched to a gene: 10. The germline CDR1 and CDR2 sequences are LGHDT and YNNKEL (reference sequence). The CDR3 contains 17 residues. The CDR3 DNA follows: TGTGCCAGCAGACAGACCAGGACTAGCGGGGTGACCGGGGAGCTGTTTTTT. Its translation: CASRQTRTSGVTGELFF.

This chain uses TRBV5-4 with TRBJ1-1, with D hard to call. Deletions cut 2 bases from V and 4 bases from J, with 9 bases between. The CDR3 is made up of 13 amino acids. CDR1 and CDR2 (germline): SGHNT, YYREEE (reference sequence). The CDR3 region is CASSFHSSTEAFF. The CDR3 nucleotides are TGTGCCAGCAGCTTCCACAGTAGCACTGAAGCTTTCTTT.

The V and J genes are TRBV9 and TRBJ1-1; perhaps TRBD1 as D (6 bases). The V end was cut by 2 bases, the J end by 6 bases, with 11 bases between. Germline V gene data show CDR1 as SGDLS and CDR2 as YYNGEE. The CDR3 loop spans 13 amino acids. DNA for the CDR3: TGTGCCAGCAGCGTGGGGGCAGCGGCTGAAGCTTTCTTT. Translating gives CASSVGAAAEAFF.

The CDR3 DNA reads TGCGCCAGCAGCTTGGTTGTGACAGGGGACGGCTACACCTTC. Residues: CASSLVVTGDGYTF. V is TRBV5-1 and J is TRBJ1-2, with 8 bases lining up with TRBD1. This CDR3 is built from 14 residues. Germline assignment: CDR1 SGHRS and CDR2 YFSETQ. J lost 8 bases, V lost 0 bases, and 6 bases had no gene match. The whole variable domain, remainder taken from reference TRBV5-1 and TRBJ1-2, is KAGVTQTPRYLIKTRGQQVTLSCSPISGHRSVSWYQQTPGQGLQFLFEYFSETQRNKGNFPGRFSGRQFSNSRSEMNVSTLELGDSALYLCASSLVVTGDGYTFGSGTRLTVV.

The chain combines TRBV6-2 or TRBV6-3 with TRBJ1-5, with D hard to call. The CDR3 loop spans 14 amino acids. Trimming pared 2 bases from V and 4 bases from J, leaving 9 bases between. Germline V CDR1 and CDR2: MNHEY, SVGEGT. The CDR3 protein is CASSYSVANQPQHF. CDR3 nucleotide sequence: TGTGCCAGCAGTTACAGCGTCGCTAATCAGCCCCAGCATTTT.

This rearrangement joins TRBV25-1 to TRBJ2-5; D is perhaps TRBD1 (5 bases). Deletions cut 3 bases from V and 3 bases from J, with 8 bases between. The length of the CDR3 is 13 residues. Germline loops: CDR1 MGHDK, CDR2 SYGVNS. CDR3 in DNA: TGTGCCAGCAGTGAGGCAGGGAAAGAGACCCAGTACTTC. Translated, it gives CASSEAGKETQYF.

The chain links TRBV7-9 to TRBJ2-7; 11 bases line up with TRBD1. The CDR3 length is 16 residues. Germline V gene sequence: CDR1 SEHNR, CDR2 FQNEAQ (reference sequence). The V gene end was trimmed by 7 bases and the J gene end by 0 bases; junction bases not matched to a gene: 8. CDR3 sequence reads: CASIGQGADNSYEQYF. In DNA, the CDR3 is TGTGCCAGCATCGGACAGGGGGCCGACAACTCCTACGAGCAGTACTTC.